Below, 27 T cell receptor beta chains from the same sample are listed, as sequenced in a study of blood T cell repertoires in COVID-19. The data were produced by immunoSEQ multiplex PCR, yet TCRdb's version contains in-frame clones alone and is incomplete. The sample contains roughly 180,000 clones, around four fifths of which appear only once. The specimen was PBMCs or T cells enriched from blood (not recorded which). These receptors were taken from a woman between 50 and 59 years old in a cohort exposed to, infected with or recovered from COVID-19 (not recorded which).

This clone has a single count. J is TRBJ1-5 and V is TRBV24-1, with 9 bases fitting TRBD1. With 3 bases clipped from V and 5 bases from J, the junction kept 7 bases outside the gene matches. The CDR3 length is 16 residues. Germline lookup yields CDR1 KGHDR and CDR2 SFDVKD. In nucleotides, the CDR3 is TGTGCCACCAGTGATGCCCGGGACAGGGTTGATCAGCCCCAGCATTTT. It encodes CATSDARDRVDQPQHF.

This clone was observed many times. The chain is built from TRBV7-9 and TRBJ2-5; TRBD1 might be the D (5 bases). There are 15 residues in the CDR3. Trimming pared 7 bases from V and 7 bases from J, leaving 22 bases between. The V gene's germline CDR1 is SEHNR and CDR2 FQNEAQ (reference sequence). CDR3 nucleotide sequence: TGTGCCAGCAAGCCCGACAGAGACCCTCGACCGACCCAGTACTTC. Its translation is CASKPDRDPRPTQYF.

The chain combines TRBV9 with TRBJ2-7; 9 bases match TRBD2. CDR1 is SGDLS and CDR2 is YYNGEE in the germline V gene. The CDR3 covers 15 residues. Germline trimming cut 2 bases from V and 6 bases from J; bases unmatched to any gene: 9. For the CDR3, the DNA is TGTGCCAGCAGCGTCGACCCGCGGGGGGGGGCCGAGCAGTACTTC. Translation gives CASSVDPRGGAEQYF.

The chain joins TRBV28 to TRBJ2-3; 15 nucleotides line up with TRBD2. The CDR3 runs to 17 residues. CDR1 MDHEN and CDR2 SYDVKM come from the germline V gene. V was pared by 3 bases and J by 5 bases, with 6 bases of the junction left unmatched. CDR3 loop: CASSFRGLAGGGDTQYF. DNA for the CDR3: TGTGCCAGCAGTTTTCGGGGACTAGCGGGAGGTGGAGATACGCAGTATTTT.

The V gene is TRBV5-6, the J gene TRBJ1-2; D remains unclear. Between the trimmed V and J ends, which lost 6 bases and 6 bases, there was a span of 21 bases. The CDR3 runs to 15 residues. Germline-derived CDR1 and CDR2 are SGHDT and YYEEEE. This CDR3 is CASTRGTEVVNGYTF. CDR3 nucleotide sequence: TGTGCCAGCACCCGGGGAACGGAGGTAGTCAATGGCTACACCTTC. Full variable domain (missing parts from reference TRBV5-6 and TRBJ1-2): DAGVTQSPTHLIKTRGQQVTLRCSPKSGHDTVSWYQQALGQGPQFIFQYYEEEERQRGNFPDRFSGHQFPNYSSELNVNALLLGDSALYLCASTRGTEVVNGYTFGSGTRLTVV.

V gene TRBV5-6 combines with J gene TRBJ1-6, with 10 nucleotides matching TRBD1. The germline gives CDR1 SGHDT, CDR2 YYEEEE. V lost 7 bases to trimming and J lost 4 bases; unmatched junction nucleotides: 8. The CDR3 totals 16 residues. CDR3 coding DNA: TGTGCCAGCGCCCGGGGGACAGGGGATTATAATTCACCCCTCCACTTT. Translated: CASARGTGDYNSPLHF.

The CDR3 DNA follows: TGCGCCAGCAGCCTACGGACACTCTCCTACGAGCAGTACTTC. This encodes CASSLRTLSYEQYF. The chain has TRBV4-1 and TRBJ2-7; tentative D call: TRBD1 (5 bases). Per the germline V gene, CDR1 is MGHRA and CDR2 is YSYEKL. The ends were cut back, 4 bases at V and 0 bases at J, with 10 bases in the middle. This CDR3 has 14 amino acids.

The chain joins TRBV28 to TRBJ1-1; D might be TRBD1 (5 bases). CDR3 length: 15 residues. Germline V gene data show CDR1 as MDHEN and CDR2 as SYDVKM. Trimming shortened V by 0 bases and J by 2 bases, and 10 bases separated the two germline ends. In nucleotides, the CDR3 is TGTGCCAGCAGTTTATGGACAGTACGTAACACTGAAGCTTTCTTT. Residues: CASSLWTVRNTEAFF. The complete variable domain, with remaining parts taken from reference TRBV28 and TRBJ1-1, reads DVKVTQSSRYLVKRTGEKVFLECVQDMDHENMFWYRQDPGLGLRLIYFSYDVKMKEKGDIPEGYSVSREKKERFSLILESASTNQTSMYLCASSLWTVRNTEAFFGQGTRLTVV.

The genes are TRBV4-3 and TRBJ2-1; TRBD2 aligns across 11 bases. Germline trimming cut 3 bases from V and 4 bases from J; bases unmatched to any gene: 8. CDR3 size: 17 residues. The germline CDR1 and CDR2 sequences are LGHNA and YSLEER. CDR3 nucleotide sequence: TGCGCCAGCAGCCACGACCTGGGACTAGCGGAGTACAATGAGCAGTTCTTC. The encoded protein is CASSHDLGLAEYNEQFF.

The rearrangement links TRBV29-1 to TRBJ1-4; no definite D call. V was pared by 6 bases and J by 7 bases, with 12 bases between. The CDR3 loop spans 12 amino acids. CDR1 SQVTM and CDR2 ANQGSEA come from the germline V gene. CDR3 loop: CSVREFGEKLFF. CDR3 sequence (DNA): TGCAGCGTCCGGGAATTCGGTGAAAAACTGTTTTTT. Looking up the rest from reference TRBV29-1 and TRBJ1-4 gives the full variable domain: SAVISQKPSRDICQRGTSLTIQCQVDSQVTMMFWYRQQPGQSLTLIATANQGSEATYESGFVIDKFPISRPNLTFSTLTVSNMSPEDSSIYLCSVREFGEKLFFGSGTQLSVL.

This clone has only a few counts. This chain links TRBV30 with TRBJ2-7, with D perhaps matching TRBD1 (5 bases). The CDR3 is made up of 14 amino acids. With 3 bases removed from V and 2 bases from J, the gap between germline ends came to 14 bases. The germline gives CDR1 GTSNPN, CDR2 SVGIG (reference sequence). The CDR3 DNA is TGTGCCTGGAGCCAAGGGGCGTCCGCCTACGAGCAGTACTTC. Translation gives CAWSQGASAYEQYF.

The DNA for the CDR3 is TGTGCCAGCAGCGTAGTCGGGACAAGCAGTAGTGAAGCTTTCTTT. It specifies CASSVVGTSSSEAFF. This chain uses TRBV9 with TRBJ1-1; D may be TRBD1 (6 bases). V shed 0 bases and J shed 7 bases, with 16 bases lying between them. The CDR3 loop spans 15 amino acids. Germline V CDR1 and CDR2: SGDLS, YYNGEE.

J is TRBJ1-3 and V is TRBV9; tentatively, D is TRBD1 (6 bases). The CDR3 runs 14 residues. V was cut by 5 bases and J by 1 base, with 10 bases left in between. Per germline, CDR1 SGDLS and CDR2 YYNGEE. This chain's CDR3 is CASRPQGSGNTIYF. The CDR3, as DNA: TGTGCCAGCAGGCCGCAGGGGTCTGGAAACACCATATATTTT.

The chain joins TRBV28 to TRBJ2-7; the D is unclear. The length of the CDR3 is 15 residues. V was trimmed by 5 bases and J by 4 bases, leaving 18 bases between them. CDR1 MDHEN and CDR2 SYDVKM come from the germline V gene. CDR3 bases: TGTGCCAGCAGTCTTACGGTCTTGGTCTTATACGAGCAGTACTTC. Its protein product is CASSLTVLVLYEQYF.

This chain joins TRBV7-3 and TRBJ2-1; D is unresolved. V dropped 4 bases and J dropped 6 bases, with 7 bases sitting between them. Germline values: CDR1 SGHTA, CDR2 FQGTGA. The CDR3 covers 12 residues. CDR3: CASSSSSNEQFF. The CDR3 DNA reads TGTGCCAGCAGCTCTTCGAGCAATGAGCAGTTCTTC.

With regard to this clone: This may arise from a read error, as a much more abundant clone is one base away. Other DNA sequences in the same sample also yield this CDR3. This sequence joins TRBV2 and TRBJ2-5; 10 bases map to TRBD1. Germline V gene data show CDR1 as SNHLY and CDR2 as FYNNEI. The CDR3 extends over 14 amino acids. V gave up 4 bases and J gave up 4 bases; unmatched junction bases: 3. CDR3 bases: TGTGCCAGCAGTGCTAGGACAGGGGGAGAGACCCAGTACTTC. Protein product: CASSARTGGETQYF.

The rearrangement links TRBV12-3 or TRBV12-4 to TRBJ1-2; 7 bases are shared with TRBD1. The CDR3 totals 13 residues. The trim removed 1 base at V and 9 bases at J, leaving 5 bases unmatched. The CDR3 region is CASSLGQGVSYTF. CDR3 sequence (DNA): TGTGCCAGCAGTTTAGGCCAGGGGGTCAGCTACACCTTC.

In this sample, this clone turned up many times. CDR3 bases: TGTGCCAGCAGCGCGCAGGGGTCTCCATACAATGAGCAGTTCTTC. This codes for CASSAQGSPYNEQFF. The rearrangement uses TRBV9 and TRBJ2-1, with a tentative D call TRBD1 (6 bases). V was cut by 3 bases and J by 4 bases, with 14 bases left in between. This CDR3 is built from 15 residues. Germline loops: CDR1 SGDLS, CDR2 YYNGEE.

The chain recombines TRBV24-1 with TRBJ2-3, with 7 bases aligning to TRBD2. Germline CDR1 reads KGHDR; CDR2 reads SFDVKD. The CDR3 contains 16 residues. With 9 bases clipped from V and 1 base from J, the junction kept 12 bases outside the gene matches. CDR3 coding DNA: TGTGCCACCTCCTCCACTAGCGCCGAACGCACAGATACGCAGTATTTT. Translating it yields CATSSTSAERTDTQYF.

The rearrangement uses TRBV6-5 and TRBJ2-6; D ambiguous. Looked up from germline, CDR1 is MNHEY and CDR2 is SVGAGI. The length of the CDR3 is 15 residues. Trimming shortened V by 6 bases and J by 1 base, and 10 bases separated the two germline ends. Written as DNA, the CDR3 is TGTGCCAGCAGGCAGGCTTTGTCTGGGGCCAACGTCCTGACTTTC. The encoded protein is CASRQALSGANVLTF.

The chain joins TRBV3-1 (or the pseudogene TRBV3-2) to TRBJ1-6; no clear D gene. CDR1 LGHDT and CDR2 YNNKEL come from the germline V gene (reference sequence). CDR3 length: 12 amino acids. With 4 bases removed from V and 13 bases from J, the gap between germline ends came to 11 bases. CDR3 coding DNA: TGTGCCAGCAGCCCCGGGAGGGTGCCCCTCCACTTT. Protein product: CASSPGRVPLHF.

The rearrangement joins TRBV19 to TRBJ1-1; D gene unclear. This CDR3 has 15 amino acids. Germline CDR1 LNHDA, CDR2 SQIVND (reference sequence). Deletions cut 5 bases from V and 0 bases from J, with 13 bases between. In DNA, the CDR3 is TGTGCCAGTAGTCATGGAACGGGGTTGAACACTGAAGCTTTCTTT. This translates into CASSHGTGLNTEAFF. The whole variable domain, filled in from reference TRBV19 and TRBJ1-1, reads DGGITQSPKYLFRKEGQNVTLSCEQNLNHDAMYWYRQDPGQGLRLIYYSQIVNDFQKGDIAEGYSVSREKKESFPLTVTSAQKNPTAFYLCASSHGTGLNTEAFFGQGTRLTVV.

The chain combines TRBV18 with TRBJ2-1; a weak D match, TRBD2 (5 bases). Deletions cut 3 bases from V and 3 bases from J, with 15 bases between. Germline CDR1 KGHSH, CDR2 LQKENI. The CDR3 is made up of 16 amino acids. The CDR3 DNA sequence: TGTGCCAGCTCACCTCCCGGACTGGAGATCTACAATGAGCAGTTCTTC. Protein product: CASSPPGLEIYNEQFF.

The chain has TRBV28 and TRBJ1-3, with 7 bases lining up with TRBD1. Germline loops: CDR1 MDHEN, CDR2 SYDVKM. The V segment lost 3 bases and the J segment 8 bases; nucleotides outside the gene matches: 13. The CDR3 runs to 16 residues. The CDR3 DNA reads TGTGCCAGCAGTTTTTCAGGCAGGGGGATTTTGGACACCATATATTTT. It translates to CASSFSGRGILDTIYF.

This chain joins TRBV7-8 and TRBJ1-6, with D possibly matching TRBD1 (6 bases). The germline gives CDR1 SGHVS, CDR2 FQNEAQ. Trimming stripped 5 bases from V and 7 bases from J, with 9 bases between. The CDR3 sequence is 13 residues long. The CDR3 nucleotides read TGTGCCAGCAGCGTCCAGGGGAATTCACCCCTCCACTTT. Translated: CASSVQGNSPLHF.

The sample holds one count of this clone. The chain uses TRBV5-1 and TRBJ2-7, with 8 bases lining up with TRBD2. CDR1 SGHRS and CDR2 YFSETQ come from the germline V gene. This CDR3 comprises 18 residues. V was pared by 0 bases and J by 1 base, with 12 bases of the junction left unmatched. The CDR3 protein is CASSLGQATGTSSYEQYF. The CDR3 DNA is TGCGCCAGCAGCTTGGGACAGGCAACCGGGACTAGTTCCTACGAGCAGTACTTC.

This chain connects TRBV2 to TRBJ2-4, with 9 bases aligning to TRBD1. The CDR3 runs 16 residues. Germline V gene lookup returns CDR1 SNHLY and CDR2 FYNNEI. After removal of 1 base from V and 0 bases from J, the junction contained 1 base not matched to a gene. CDR3 in DNA: TGTGCCAGCAGTGAAGACAGGGGGCTAGCCAAAAACATTCAGTACTTC. Translated, it gives CASSEDRGLAKNIQYF.